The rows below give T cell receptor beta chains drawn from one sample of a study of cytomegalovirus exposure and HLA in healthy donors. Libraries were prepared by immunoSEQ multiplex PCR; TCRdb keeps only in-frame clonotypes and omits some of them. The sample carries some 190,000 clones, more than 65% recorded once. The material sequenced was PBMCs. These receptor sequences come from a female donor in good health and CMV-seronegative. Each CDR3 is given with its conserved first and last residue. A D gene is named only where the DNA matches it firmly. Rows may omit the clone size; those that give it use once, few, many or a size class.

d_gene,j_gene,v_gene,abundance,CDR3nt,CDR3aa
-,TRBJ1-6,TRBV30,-,TGTGCCTGGAGACGGAAGCAATCGACAGCCTGGGGGGTGGCCCTCCACTTT,CAWRRKQSTAWGVALHF
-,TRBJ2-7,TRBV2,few,TGTGCCAGCAGTGGCAGCGACTACGAGCAGTACTTC,CASSGSDYEQYF
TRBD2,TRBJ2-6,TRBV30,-,TGTGCCTGGAGTGTACGGGCGGGGGTATCTGGGGCCAACGTCCTGACTTTC,CAWSVRAGVSGANVLTF
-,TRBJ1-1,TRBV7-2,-,TGTGCCAGCAGCTCTCGGGGAGAAGGTGAAGCTTTCTTT,CASSSRGEGEAFF
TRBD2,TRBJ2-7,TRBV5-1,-,TGCGCCAGCAGCTTAGGTCTAGCGGGGGGTTCCTACGAGCAGTACTTC,CASSLGLAGGSYEQYF
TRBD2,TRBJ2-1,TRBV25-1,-,TGTGCCAGCAGTGACCTACTAGCGGGGGAGAAAGGGCAGTTCTTC,CASSDLLAGEKGQFF
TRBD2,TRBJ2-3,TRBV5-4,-,TGTGCCAGCAGCTTTGGCCGGGGGGACTTACGCACAGATACGCAGTATTTT,CASSFGRGDLRTDTQYF
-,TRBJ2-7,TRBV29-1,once,TGCAGCGTTGTCACTGTGATACGATACGAGCAGTACTTC,CSVVTVIRYEQYF
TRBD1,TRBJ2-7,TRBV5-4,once,TGTGCCTGCTCTCGACAGGGACCCTCCTACGAGCAGTACTTC,CACSRQGPSYEQYF
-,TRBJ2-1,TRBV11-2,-,TGTGCCAGCAGCTTAGGACTAGACAATGAGCAGTTCTTC,CASSLGLDNEQFF
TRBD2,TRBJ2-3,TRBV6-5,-,TGTGCCAGCAGTTATTTCGGGGGGTCCACCACAGATACGCAGTATTTT,CASSYFGGSTTDTQYF
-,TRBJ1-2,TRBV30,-,TGTGCCTGGAGTCCTCGCGGGGGTATGGGCTATGGCTACACCTTC,CAWSPRGGMGYGYTF
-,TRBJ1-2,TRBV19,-,TGTGCCAGTAGTTCCTTGCCAGAGGTCTATGGCTACACCTTC,CASSSLPEVYGYTF
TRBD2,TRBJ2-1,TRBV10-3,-,TGTGCCACCAGACTAGCGGGAGATGGCAATGAGCAGTTCTTC,CATRLAGDGNEQFF
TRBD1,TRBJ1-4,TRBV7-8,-,TGTGCCAGCAGCTTAGTTAGGACAGGGGTAAATGAAAAACTGTTTTTT,CASSLVRTGVNEKLFF
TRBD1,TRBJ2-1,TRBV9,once,TGTGCCAGCAGCCCAGGACAGGGAAACAATGAGCAGTTCTTC,CASSPGQGNNEQFF
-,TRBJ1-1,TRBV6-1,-,TGTGCCAGCAGTGAAGGTGCCGGTCTTGAAGCTTTCTTT,CASSEGAGLEAFF
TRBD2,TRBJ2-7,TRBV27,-,TGTGCCAGCGGCCGTAGCGGGGCTGGCTACGAGCAGTACTTC,CASGRSGAGYEQYF
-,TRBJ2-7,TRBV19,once,TGTGCCAGTAGTCCTCGACAGAGCTCCTACGAGCAGTACTTC,CASSPRQSSYEQYF
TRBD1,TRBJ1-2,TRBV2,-,TGTGCCAGCAGTCGGGACAGCAACTATGGCTACACCTTC,CASSRDSNYGYTF
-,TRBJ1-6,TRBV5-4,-,TGTGCCAGCAGCCTTCAGGGGTTAAATTCACCCCTCCACTTT,CASSLQGLNSPLHF
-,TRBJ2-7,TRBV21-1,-,TGTGCCAGCAGCAAAGTAAGCGACTGGACCTACGAGCAGTACTTC,CASSKVSDWTYEQYF
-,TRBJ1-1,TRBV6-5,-,TGTGCCAGCAGAATGACAGGCTTGAACACTGAAGCTTTCTTT,CASRMTGLNTEAFF
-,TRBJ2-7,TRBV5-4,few,TGTGCCAGCAGCCTCGACGAGGGTGGCGAGCAGTACTTC,CASSLDEGGEQYF
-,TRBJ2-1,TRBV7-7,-,TGTGCCAGCAGCTTTAACACCGACAATGAGCAGTTCTTC,CASSFNTDNEQFF
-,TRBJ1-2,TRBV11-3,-,TGTGCCAGCAGCTTACGACAGGATGGCTACACCTTC,CASSLRQDGYTF
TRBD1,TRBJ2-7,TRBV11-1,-,TGTGCCAGCAGCTCCTATGGACAGGCCTACGAGCAGTACTTC,CASSSYGQAYEQYF
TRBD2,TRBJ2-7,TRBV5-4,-,TGTGCCACCGGACTAGCGGGGGCCTACGAGCAGTACTTC,CATGLAGAYEQYF
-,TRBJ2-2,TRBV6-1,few,TGTGCCAGCAGTGAACTAATTCGGGTGTTTTTT,CASSELIRVFF
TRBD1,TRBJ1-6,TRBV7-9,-,TGTGCCAGCAGCCCGGGGACAGAGTATAATTCACCCCTCCACTTT,CASSPGTEYNSPLHF
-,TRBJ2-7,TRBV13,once,TGTGCCAGCAGCTTAGGCGAGGGAATCTCTTACTACGAGCAGTACTTC,CASSLGEGISYYEQYF
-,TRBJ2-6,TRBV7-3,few,TGTGCCAGCAGCTTAACCAGGGCTGGGGCCAACGTCCTGACTTTC,CASSLTRAGANVLTF
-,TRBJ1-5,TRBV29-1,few,TGCAGCGTTGACAGGGTCGGAGGCAATCAGCCCCAGCATTTT,CSVDRVGGNQPQHF
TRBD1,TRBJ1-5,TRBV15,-,TGTGCCACCAGCAGAGGGACAGGTTCGGGTGAACCCCAGCATTTT,CATSRGTGSGEPQHF
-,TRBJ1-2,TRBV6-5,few,TGTGCCAGCAGAACTTACAGGGTTGGCGCAGGCTACACCTTC,CASRTYRVGAGYTF
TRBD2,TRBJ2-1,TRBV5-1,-,TGCGCCAGCAGCTCAGGAGCGGGAGGACTTAAGAATGAGCAGTTCTTC,CASSSGAGGLKNEQFF
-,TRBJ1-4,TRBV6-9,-,TGTGCCAGCAAACAGGGAGGGTGGGAAAAACTGTTTTTT,CASKQGGWEKLFF
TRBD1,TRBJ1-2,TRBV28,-,TGTGCCAGCAGACTACCCGGGACAGACTATGGCTACACCTTC,CASRLPGTDYGYTF
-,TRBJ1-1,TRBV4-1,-,TGCGCCAGCAGCCGGGGCCTCAACGCTGAAGCTTTCTTT,CASSRGLNAEAFF
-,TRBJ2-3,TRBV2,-,TGTGCCAGCAGGCCAGCGGGTCGCACAGATACGCAGTATTTT,CASRPAGRTDTQYF
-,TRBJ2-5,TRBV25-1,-,TGTGCCAGCAGTGCTCCCAGGGAGACCCAGTACTTC,CASSAPRETQYF
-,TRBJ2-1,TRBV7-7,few,TGTGCTAGCAGCTTAAACGCAGGGCTGGGCGAGCAGTTCTTC,CASSLNAGLGEQFF
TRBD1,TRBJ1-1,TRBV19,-,TGTGCCAGTAGTAGACCCGGACAGGGCATGAACACTGAAGCTTTCTTT,CASSRPGQGMNTEAFF
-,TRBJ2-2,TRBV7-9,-,TGTGCCAGCAGCCCCGGACAGCTTTACACCGGGGAGCTGTTTTTT,CASSPGQLYTGELFF
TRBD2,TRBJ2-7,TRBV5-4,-,TGTGCCAGCAGCGGAGGACTAGCGGAATCCTACGAGCAGTACTTC,CASSGGLAESYEQYF
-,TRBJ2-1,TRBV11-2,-,TGTGCCAGCGGGGGACTTCTCATAAATGAGCAGTTCTTC,CASGGLLINEQFF
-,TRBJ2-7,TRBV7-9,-,TGTGCCAGCAGCTTAGGGTCGGTGTCCTACGAGCAGTACTTC,CASSLGSVSYEQYF
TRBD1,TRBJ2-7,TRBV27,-,TGTGCCAGCAGTTTACCCGACAGGGGCAACGAGCAGTACTTC,CASSLPDRGNEQYF
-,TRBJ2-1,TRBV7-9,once,TGTGCCAGCAGCTTAGTAGTCGAGGCGTATGAGCAGTTCTTC,CASSLVVEAYEQFF